This TCR beta chain was retrieved from a study of blood T cell repertoires in COVID-19. Trimming took 3 bases from V and 0 from J, leaving 15 bases between them. This CDR3 comprises 17 residues. CDR1 and CDR2 (germline): SGHAT, FQNNGV. Authors' data handling: The assay estimated nucleated cells by amplifying reference gene primers. Method: immunoSEQ multiplex PCR; TCRdb's copy keeps in-frame clones and lacks some. Clonal size and the V and J genes are those of that table, whereas D and trimming came from the DNA. This sample has approximately 74,000 clones, with over 80% found just once. The receptor was isolated from a man aged 80 or over with active or convalescent COVID-19. Sequenced: peripheral blood. This chain connects TRBV11-2 to TRBJ2-1; D might be TRBD1 (5 bases). The CDR3 sequence is CASSLPGHFNSYNEQFF. As DNA, the CDR3 is TGTGCCAGCAGCTTGCCTGGACACTTTAACTCCTACAATGAGCAGTTCTTC.